This is a list of T cell receptor beta chains from one sample in a study of T-cell memory formation after mild COVID-19. TCRdb re-derived calls from the 5' RACE reads in MiXCR, one entry per CDR3 protein. This repertoire shows under 250,000 distinct CDR3 sequences, 15% found once; its top ten account for 2% to 2.5%. The sequenced sample was PBMCs or a T cell subset sorted from them (not recorded which). These receptors originate from an adult woman who had mild COVID-19 (a few samples of this study predate the infection). Cell type and time point are not known. Each CDR3 is given with its conserved first and last residue. A D gene is named only where the DNA matches it firmly. A clone size is listed for some rows: how often the clone was seen (once, few, many), or a class if it is expanded.

D gene	J gene	clone size	V gene	CDR3 DNA	CDR3 protein
-	TRBJ1-4	few	TRBV4-1	TGCGCCAGCAGCCAAGATAGGGCCGGCGGCGTTAATGAAAAACTGTTTTTT	CASSQDRAGGVNEKLFF
TRBD1	TRBJ2-3	-	TRBV19	TGTGCCAGTAGTCTCCGGGCCCCGGGACAGGCGGTAGCAGATACGCAGTATTTT	CASSLRAPGQAVADTQYF
-	TRBJ2-3	few	TRBV24-1	TGTGCCACCAGCTTTAGTAGCACAGATACGCAGTATTTT	CATSFSSTDTQYF
-	TRBJ2-7	-	TRBV7-2	TGTGCCAGCAGCTTGGAGGTTTCCGAGCAGTACTTC	CASSLEVSEQYF
TRBD1	TRBJ1-1	few	TRBV2	TGTGCCAGCAGTTGGATCCCGGGACAGGGGATTGAGGACACTGAAGCTTTCTTT	CASSWIPGQGIEDTEAFF
-	TRBJ1-2	-	TRBV5-4	TGTGCCATCCATCAGGGCTCGTCCGGGGCTAACTATGGCTACACCTTC	CAIHQGSSGANYGYTF
-	TRBJ1-1	-	TRBV11-2	TGTGCCAGCAGCTCAAGTCTGACAGGCGGGACTGAAGCTTTCTTT	CASSSSLTGGTEAFF
-	TRBJ2-5	-	TRBV5-5	TGTGCCAGCACCGTGCCCGGCACAGGGAAAGAGACCCAGTACTTC	CASTVPGTGKETQYF
-	TRBJ2-5	few	TRBV29-1	TGCAGCGTTGAAGCCGGAGAGACCCAGTACTTC	CSVEAGETQYF
-	TRBJ2-3	-	TRBV6-4	TGTGCCAGCAGTAATGGGGCAGGGGATCGAAATACGCAGTATTTT	CASSNGAGDRNTQYF
TRBD1	TRBJ1-5	few	TRBV4-1	TGCGCCAGCAGCCAACCGGCCAGGGGGCCGTTCCAGCCCCAGCATTTT	CASSQPARGPFQPQHF
-	TRBJ2-1	-	TRBV7-2	TGTGCCAGCAGCTTAGGTGCGGAAAGATTGTCCTACAATGAGCAGTTCTTC	CASSLGAERLSYNEQFF
TRBD1	TRBJ1-5	few	TRBV18	TGTGCCAGCTCACCAGGGACAGTTAGCAATCAGCCCCAGCATTTT	CASSPGTVSNQPQHF
-	TRBJ2-7	-	TRBV20-1	TGCAGTGCTGGCAGGGGCTCCTACGAGCAGTACTTC	CSAGRGSYEQYF
-	TRBJ2-6	-	TRBV12-3/TRBV12-4	TGTGCCAGCAGGAGGCGGGGCCAGAACTCTGGGGCCAACGTCCTGACTTTC	CASRRRGQNSGANVLTF
TRBD1	TRBJ2-7	-	TRBV12-3/TRBV12-4	TGTGCCAGCAGTTTATACGGGACAGGGTTTCACGAGCAGTACTTC	CASSLYGTGFHEQYF
-	TRBJ2-1	-	TRBV20-1	TGCAGTGCGCCGACAAGCTACAATGAGCAGTTCTTC	CSAPTSYNEQFF
TRBD1	TRBJ1-5	few	TRBV9	TGTGCCAGCAGCGTAGGCGGGGACAGCTATCAGCCCCAGCATTTT	CASSVGGDSYQPQHF
TRBD1	TRBJ1-1	-	TRBV7-8	TGTGCCAGCAGCTCTCAGACAGGGAGCACTGAAGCTTTCTTT	CASSSQTGSTEAFF
TRBD1	TRBJ1-6	-	TRBV3-1	TGTGCCAGCAGGGTAGGACAGGGGGCGCGATCACCCCTCCACTTT	CASRVGQGARSPLHF
TRBD2	TRBJ2-1	few	TRBV7-7	TGTGCTAGCAGCTTAAGGCGGGAGGGCAAGTATGAGCAGTTCTTC	CASSLRREGKYEQFF
TRBD1	TRBJ1-2	few	TRBV20-1	TGCAGTGCTCCCCAGGGGGCCCCGAGTGGCTACACCTTC	CSAPQGAPSGYTF